One and the same sample provided the 18 T cell receptor beta chains below, sequenced in a study of shared clonotypes between healthy human individuals (dated by TCRdb to the early 2020s). The receptor library was made with the immunoSEQ multiplex PCR assay. TCRdb retrieved this table from immuneACCESS and kept in-frame rearrangements only. Not all clones are present; in checked studies, unresolved V genes account for under half, and no reason is known for the remainder. The sample records around 580,000 clones, 95% to 98% of which are singletons. The top ten constitute approximately 0.3% of the sample. For the CD8 naive samples, CD45RO-negative cells were positively selected for CCR7, yielding a CD45RA+CCR7+ population from which TemRA cells were excluded. The sample was naive CD8+ T cells sorted from blood. What the cell subset or site label conveys for this sample: CD45RA+CCR7+. These receptors were obtained from a man aged 30-40 years in good health.

The J gene is TRBJ1-5, the V gene TRBV11-3, with D possibly being TRBD1 (6 bases). Germline-derived CDR1 and CDR2 are SGHNT and YENEEA. The V and J ends lost 6 bases and 0 bases respectively, with 21 bases between them. The CDR3 has 18 residues. The CDR3 nucleotides read TGTGCCAGCAGTCCCCGGGGGGCCCCCGATAATAGCAATCAGCCCCAGCATTTT. Its protein is CASSPRGAPDNSNQPQHF.

The rearrangement links TRBV19 to TRBJ2-1, with 12 bases identical to TRBD2. The V gene end was trimmed by 5 bases and the J gene end by 6 bases; junction bases not matched to a gene: 5. The CDR3 contains 15 residues. Germline V gene lookup returns CDR1 LNHDA and CDR2 SQIVND (reference sequence). In DNA, the CDR3 is TGTGCCAGTAGTGTGCTAGCGGGAGGGGTCAATGAGCAGTTCTTC. This sequence encodes CASSVLAGGVNEQFF.

In regard to this clone: One end of the junction does not line up with germline, which may come from a read error. V and J are TRBV15 and TRBJ2-7; D remains unclear. The CDR3 runs to 11 residues. Germline CDR1 is LNHNV and CDR2 is YYDKDF (reference sequence). The CDR3 DNA sequence: TGTGCCACCAGCAGAGATCGCCAAGCCGACTTC. Translating it yields CATSRDRQADF.

The genes are TRBV5-5 and TRBJ2-1, with TRBD2 matching over 11 bases. Germline trimming cut 5 bases from V and 3 bases from J; bases unmatched to any gene: 7. Per the germline V gene, CDR1 is SGHKS and CDR2 is YYEKEE (reference sequence). The CDR3 is 16 amino acids. CDR3 DNA sequence: TGTGCCAGCAGACCTAAAACTAGCGGGAGCTACAATGAGCAGTTCTTC. This sequence encodes CASRPKTSGSYNEQFF. The variable domain in full, with the rest retrieved from reference TRBV5-5 and TRBJ2-1, is DAGVTQSPTHLIKTRGQQVTLRCSPISGHKSVSWYQQVLGQGPQFIFQYYEKEERGRGNFPDRFSARQFPNYSSELNVNALLLGDSALYLCASRPKTSGSYNEQFFGPGTRLTVL.

V is TRBV7-6 and J is TRBJ2-7; D gene ambiguous. V shed 4 bases and J shed 0 bases, with 10 bases lying between them. In germline, CDR1 is SGHVS, CDR2 FNYEAQ. The CDR3 is 14 amino acids. CDR3 nucleotide sequence: TGTGCCAGCAGCTCCGACCGGAACTCCTACGAGCAGTACTTC. Translated, it gives CASSSDRNSYEQYF.

J is TRBJ1-2 and V is TRBV5-1; possible D gene TRBD1, 5 bases. The V end was cut by 0 bases, the J end by 4 bases, with 10 bases between. Germline V gives CDR1 SGHRS, CDR2 YFSETQ. This CDR3 is built from 14 residues. CDR3 in amino acids: CASSLVGPSYGYTF. The CDR3 nucleotides read TGCGCCAGCAGCTTGGTGGGGCCGAGCTATGGCTACACCTTC.

The chain has TRBV15 and TRBJ2-4, with TRBD1 matching 8 bases. CDR1 is LNHNV, CDR2 YYDKDF, per germline (reference sequence). V trimming: 5 bases; J trimming: 2 bases; junction bases outside the gene matches: 11. The CDR3 runs 17 residues. This chain's CDR3 is CATSGGWQGATKNIQYF. The CDR3 nucleotides are TGTGCCACCAGCGGAGGGTGGCAGGGGGCGACCAAAAACATTCAGTACTTC.

The chain couples TRBV7-6 to TRBJ2-3; D ambiguous. The CDR3 is made up of 16 amino acids. CDR1 and CDR2 (germline): SGHVS, FNYEAQ. Between the trimmed V and J ends, which lost 5 bases and 0 bases, there was a span of 15 bases. The CDR3 sequence is CASSPRWAVSTDTQYF. The CDR3 DNA reads TGTGCCAGCAGCCCCCGTTGGGCGGTAAGCACAGATACGCAGTATTTT. Using reference TRBV7-6 and TRBJ2-3 for the parts outside the CDR3, the full variable domain is GAGVSQSPRYKVTKRGQDVALRCDPISGHVSLYWYRQALGQGPEFLTYFNYEAQQDKSGLPNDRFSAERPEGSISTLTIQRTEQRDSAMYRCASSPRWAVSTDTQYFGPGTRLTVL.

The chain uses TRBV13 and TRBJ2-1, with 11 bases lining up with TRBD2. The CDR3 extends over 17 amino acids. Germline lookup yields CDR1 PRHDT and CDR2 FYEKMQ (reference sequence). The junction had 7 bases not matched to a gene; V was cut back by 3 bases and J by 3 bases. For the CDR3, the DNA is TGTGCCAGCAGCTTGGATACTAGCGGGAGTGGCTACAATGAGCAGTTCTTC. Its protein is CASSLDTSGSGYNEQFF.

The V and J genes are TRBV2 and TRBJ2-2; D call uncertain. The CDR3 contains 15 residues. Trimming took 3 bases from V and 6 from J, leaving 14 bases between them. Germline CDR1 SNHLY, CDR2 FYNNEI. The CDR3 sequence: CASSDGLFQAGELFF. CDR3 sequence (DNA): TGTGCCAGCAGTGACGGGTTATTTCAGGCCGGGGAGCTGTTTTTT.

The rearrangement joins TRBV7-9 to TRBJ2-7, with 8 bases aligning to TRBD1. Germline V lookup: CDR1 SEHNR, CDR2 FQNEAQ (reference sequence). After removal of 5 bases from V and 3 bases from J, the junction contained 15 bases not matched to a gene. This CDR3 has 17 residues. The CDR3 is CASSRTGSGFMDYEQYF. In DNA, the CDR3 is TGTGCCAGCAGCCGGACAGGGTCCGGGTTTATGGACTACGAGCAGTACTTC.

The rearrangement uses TRBV7-2 and TRBJ2-1; 8 nucleotides align to TRBD2. The CDR3 totals 14 residues. The germline gives CDR1 SGHTA, CDR2 FQGNSA. V lost 2 bases to trimming and J lost 9 bases; unmatched junction nucleotides: 6. The CDR3 region is CASSLNSGSFEQFF. As DNA, the CDR3 is TGTGCCAGCAGCTTAAACAGCGGGAGTTTTGAGCAGTTCTTC.

The V gene is TRBV6-4, the J gene TRBJ1-2, with D perhaps matching TRBD1 (6 bases). Germline V gives CDR1 MRHNA, CDR2 SNTAGT. There are 13 residues in the CDR3. Trimming shortened V by 6 bases and J by 2 bases, and 10 bases separated the two germline ends. Written as DNA, the CDR3 is TGTGCCAGCAGCCAGGGGAGGAACTATGGCTACACCTTC. This translates into CASSQGRNYGYTF.

The chain uses TRBV15 and TRBJ1-1; D is undetermined. V lost 5 bases and J 6 bases, leaving 16 bases between the germline ends. Germline values: CDR1 LNHNV, CDR2 YYDKDF (reference sequence). CDR3 length: 14 amino acids. For the CDR3, the DNA is TGTGCCACCAGCCTGGTCCCCCCAGTGGCTGAAGCTTTCTTT. The encoded protein is CATSLVPPVAEAFF.

This chain connects TRBV4-1 to TRBJ2-1; 10 nucleotides match TRBD2. CDR1 and CDR2 from the germline V gene are MGHRA and YSYEKL. This CDR3 comprises 15 residues. J lost 4 bases, V lost 5 bases, and 5 bases had no gene match. The DNA for the CDR3 is TGCGCCAGCAGCGCCGGGACTAGCGCGTACAATGAGCAGTTCTTC. It specifies CASSAGTSAYNEQFF.

This chain uses TRBV5-1 with TRBJ2-1; D may be TRBD1 (6 bases). Looked up from germline, CDR1 is SGHRS and CDR2 is YFSETQ. CDR3 size: 15 residues. V shed 4 bases and J shed 6 bases, with 17 bases lying between them. The CDR3 region has the DNA TGCGCCAGCAGCGCCCCGGGACAAGGCTTCAATGAGCAGTTCTTC. It is translated as CASSAPGQGFNEQFF.

This chain joins TRBV27 and TRBJ2-5; D is tentatively TRBD1 or TRBD2 (7 bases each). The CDR3 has 14 amino acids. Trimming cost V 2 bases and J 5 bases, with 12 bases left between them. Germline CDR1 reads MNHEY; CDR2 reads SMNVEV (reference sequence). The CDR3 sequence: CASSLRQGGETQYF. In DNA, the CDR3 is TGTGCCAGCAGTTTACGGCAGGGGGGGGAGACCCAGTACTTC.

This sequence joins TRBV4-2 and TRBJ1-4; no reliable D call. The CDR3 extends over 15 amino acids. Germline CDR1 reads LGHNA; CDR2 reads YNFKEQ. V shed 1 base and J shed 4 bases, with 10 bases lying between them. In DNA form, the CDR3 reads TGTGCCAGCAGCCAAGGACATCCCGATAATGAAAAACTGTTTTTT. It is translated as CASSQGHPDNEKLFF.